Given below is one TCR beta chain in context. This record belongs to a study of T cell changes during pregnancy in multiple sclerosis. Trimming shortened V by 2 bases and J by 4 bases, and 20 bases separated the two germline ends. The CDR3 extends over 17 amino acids. Germline V gene lookup returns CDR1 SGHVS and CDR2 FNYEAQ. TCRdb's copy holds only in-frame clones and misses some; the assay was immunoSEQ multiplex PCR. The sample consists of about 38,000 clones, around 92% of them appearing once. The genes are TRBV7-6 and TRBJ1-1; maybe TRBD1 (5 bases). The source of this sequence is a female donor with multiple sclerosis, enrolled in a pregnancy study. The sample in question was CD8+ T cells from peripheral blood mononuclear cells, obtained in the second trimester of pregnancy. CDR3 loop: CASSLPLRRGGGTEAFF. The CDR3, as DNA: TGTGCCAGCAGCTTACCCCTTAGGAGGGGAGGCGGCACTGAAGCTTTCTTT.